The 11 T cell receptor beta chains below come from one sample, sequenced in a study of regulatory T cells in long-lasting Graves disease. Indicated time point: persistent/refractory GD, antithyroid drugs over 5 years with positive TRAb. Following extraction of RNA from PBMCs, that RNA was used to make the TCR library. Construction of the TCR beta libraries employed iRepertoire HTBI primers in conjunction with Arm-PCR of CDR3 regions. TCRdb ran MiXCR on the multiplex PCR reads and lists one entry per CDR3 protein. The sample carries fewer than 400,000 distinct CDR3 sequences, less than 25% recorded once. The sequenced sample was peripheral blood mononuclear cells (PBMCs), obtained when the disease was refractory, from a patient treated with antithyroid drugs. The receptor set was obtained from a female donor with Graves disease.

Many counts were recorded for this clonotype. This chain uses TRBV12-3 or TRBV12-4 with TRBJ2-4; TRBD1 is a possible D gene (5 bases). Trimming left V 5 bases short and J 6 bases short, with 14 bases between. The CDR3 consists of 14 residues. The CDR3: CASSLDPGPNIQYF. The CDR3 region has the DNA TGTGCCAGCAGTCTAGACCCAGGGCCAAACATTCAGTACTTC.

This clonotype has a count of ten or more. This rearrangement joins TRBV12-3 or TRBV12-4 to TRBJ2-7; no clear D. This CDR3 spans 13 amino acids. Deletions cut 1 base from V and 3 bases from J, with 7 bases between. The CDR3 sequence: CASSLEKNYEQYF. In DNA form, the CDR3 reads TGTGCCAGCAGTTTAGAGAAGAACTACGAGCAGTACTTC.

This clonotype was counted ten times or more. V and J are TRBV28 and TRBJ2-5; TRBD1 matches at 9 bases. Germline loops: CDR1 MDHEN, CDR2 SYDVKM. The CDR3 is 13 amino acids. After removal of 6 bases from V and 4 bases from J, the junction contained 3 bases not matched to a gene. The CDR3 protein is CASRTGGRETQYF. The CDR3 DNA is TGTGCCAGCAGAACAGGGGGCCGAGAGACCCAGTACTTC.

This clonotype was detected ten times or more. The V and J genes are TRBV6-5 and TRBJ1-1; D unresolved. Trimming stripped 0 bases from V and 6 bases from J, with 8 bases between. In germline, CDR1 is MNHEY, CDR2 SVGAGI. The CDR3 runs to 13 residues. The CDR3 DNA follows: TGTGCCAGCAGTTACTCCCCGAGTGCTGAAGCTTTCTTT. Residues: CASSYSPSAEAFF.

The table lists this clonotype with many counts. This chain joins TRBV5-1 and TRBJ2-7, with TRBD1 matching over 8 bases. From germline, CDR1 is SGHRS and CDR2 YFSETQ. The V gene end was trimmed by 4 bases and the J gene end by 2 bases; junction bases not matched to a gene: 11. CDR3 size: 16 residues. CDR3 in amino acids: CASSPQARGQAYEQYF. As DNA, the CDR3 is TGCGCCAGCAGCCCGCAAGCACGGGGACAGGCCTACGAGCAGTACTTC.

In its sample, this clonotype was seen many times. The genes are TRBV20-1 and TRBJ1-4; no clear D gene. Germline V gene sequence: CDR1 DFQATT, CDR2 SNEGSKA (reference sequence). The V end lost 1 base, the J end lost 8 bases, and 11 bases lay between the germline ends. This CDR3 is 13 amino acids long. CDR3 protein: CSARGHLDEKLFF. CDR3 nucleotides: TGCAGTGCTAGAGGACACCTTGACGAAAAACTGTTTTTT.

This clonotype was observed a handful of times. The rearrangement uses TRBV5-6 and TRBJ1-5, with D possibly TRBD1 on 5 matching bases. This CDR3 contains 15 residues. Trimming removed 1 base from V and 4 bases from J, with 12 bases in between. Germline values: CDR1 SGHDT, CDR2 YYEEEE. The CDR3 reads CASSLTDRPNQPQHF. In nucleotides, the CDR3 is TGTGCCAGCAGCTTGACCGACAGACCGAATCAGCCCCAGCATTTT.

The CDR3 DNA follows: TGCGCCAGCAGCCTCACTCTGGGGTCCTCCTACGAGCAGTACTTC. It specifies CASSLTLGSSYEQYF. This chain links TRBV4-1 with TRBJ2-7; D unclear. Germline loops: CDR1 MGHRA, CDR2 YSYEKL. The CDR3 runs 15 residues. The V end lost 4 bases, the J end lost 0 bases, and 13 bases lay between the germline ends.

This clonotype has just a few counts. This chain uses TRBV12-3 or TRBV12-4 with TRBJ2-7; 8 nucleotides line up with TRBD2. V lost 7 bases and J lost 4; bases outside the gene matches: 9. The CDR3 covers 14 residues. The DNA for the CDR3 is TGTGCCAGCACCCCAAGCGGGAGCTTGTACGAGCAGTACTTC. Its protein is CASTPSGSLYEQYF.

The V and J genes are TRBV5-1 and TRBJ2-5, with TRBD2 matching 12 bases. The CDR3 length is 14 residues. V lost 4 bases, J lost 4 bases, and 2 bases stayed unmatched. CDR1 SGHRS and CDR2 YFSETQ come from the germline V gene. The CDR3 sequence is CASSRGLAGETQYF. CDR3 nucleotides: TGCGCCAGCAGCCGGGGACTAGCGGGAGAGACCCAGTACTTC. Filled out from reference TRBV5-1 and TRBJ2-5, the complete variable domain reads KAGVTQTPRYLIKTRGQQVTLSCSPISGHRSVSWYQQTPGQGLQFLFEYFSETQRNKGNFPGRFSGRQFSNSRSEMNVSTLELGDSALYLCASSRGLAGETQYFGPGTRLLVL.

This clonotype was seen many times. The DNA for the CDR3 is TGTGCCAGCACCGGGACAGGGAGCCCCTACGAGCAGTACTTC. Its translation is CASTGTGSPYEQYF. The chain recombines TRBV2 with TRBJ2-7; the match to TRBD1 covers 9 bases. Germline V CDR1 and CDR2: SNHLY, FYNNEI. The CDR3 has 14 residues. Losses at the gene ends were 7 bases for V and 2 bases for J; bases not matched to a gene: 6.